This T cell receptor (beta chain) was sequenced for a study of cytotoxic CD8 clonotypes in ibrutinib-treated CLL. Around 2 micrograms of genomic DNA (from cryopreserved PBMCs) were used for TCR beta libraries. Per germline, CDR1 MNHEY and CDR2 SVGAGI. The CDR3 contains 12 residues. With 7 bases removed from V and 11 bases from J, the gap between germline ends came to 15 bases. A remark on this clone: Its antigen is not identified.

Clones were read by immunoSEQ multiplex PCR, and TCRdb kept only the in-frame ones, dropping some. The table shows roughly 200,000 clones, with about two thirds occurring only once. Whole-study results and caveats: Against age-matched healthy donors, baseline clonality ran higher and tracked circulating CD8+ T-cell counts.

The rearrangement joins TRBV6-5 to TRBJ2-1; no firm D call. The receptor was derived from a human donor with chronic lymphocytic leukemia. Sequencing was performed on PBMCs, taken after 24 months of ibrutinib treatment. The CDR3 region is CASTAWSSQQFF. The DNA of the CDR3 is TGTGCCAGCACCGCCTGGTCCAGTCAGCAGTTCTTC.